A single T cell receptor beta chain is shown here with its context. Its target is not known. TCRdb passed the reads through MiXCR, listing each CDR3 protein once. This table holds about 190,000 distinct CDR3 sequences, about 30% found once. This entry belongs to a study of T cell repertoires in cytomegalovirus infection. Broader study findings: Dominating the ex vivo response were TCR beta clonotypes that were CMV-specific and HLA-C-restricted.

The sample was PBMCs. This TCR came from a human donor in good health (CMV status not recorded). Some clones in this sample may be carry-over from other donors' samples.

The CDR3 reads CSVEGRATEAFF. The DNA for the CDR3 is TGCAGCGTTGAAGGGAGGGCGACTGAAGCTTTCTTT. V is TRBV29-1 and J is TRBJ1-1; no firm D call. Looked up from germline, CDR1 is SQVTM and CDR2 is ANQGSEA. Trimming cost V 1 base and J 5 bases, with 8 bases left between them. The CDR3 is 12 residues long. Complete variable domain (other parts from reference TRBV29-1 and TRBJ1-1): SAVISQKPSRDICQRGTSLTIQCQVDSQVTMMFWYRQQPGQSLTLIATANQGSEATYESGFVIDKFPISRPNLTFSTLTVSNMSPEDSSIYLCSVEGRATEAFFGQGTRLTVV.